This T cell receptor beta chain was profiled in a study of blood T cells in healthy people across ages. Study results and limitations: The percentage of naive T cells correlated strongly with TCR beta diversity.

It was with a sample-barcoded 5' primer and a J-beta primer mix that a second PCR of roughly 6 to 12 cycles was run. TCRdb analysed the 5' RACE reads with MiXCR anew, one entry per CDR3 protein. The data contain hundreds of thousands of distinct CDR3 sequences, about three fifths of them singletons. The length of the CDR3 is 13 residues. V was clipped by 5 bases and J by 3 bases, with 11 bases between them. Germline V gene sequence: CDR1 LNHDA, CDR2 SQIVND (reference sequence). Details on this clonotype: Its antigen is as yet unknown.

The V call is TRBV19, the J call TRBJ2-7, with D possibly TRBD2 on 7 matching bases. The sequence was collected from a young man in good health. The source material was blood. This chain's CDR3 is CASSAGALYEQYF. The CDR3 nucleotides are TGTGCCAGTAGTGCGGGGGCTCTCTACGAGCAGTACTTC.